These T cell receptor beta chains were read from a single sample in a study of T cell responses to AZD1222 COVID-19 vaccine. TCRdb's copy holds only in-frame clones and misses some; the assay was immunoSEQ multiplex PCR. Of over 100,000 clones in the sample, around 87% were seen once. Source: peripheral blood, taken 28 days after the second AZD1222 dose. The receptors derive from an adult who received the AZD1222 COVID-19 vaccine. The CDR3 runs from the conserved cysteine through the conserved F or W. A D gene is named only where the DNA matches it firmly. Expanded clones get a size class; other rows say once, few or many, or leave the size out.

D: -; V: TRBV9; size: -; J: TRBJ2-3; CDR3: CASSQTPHISTDTQYF; DNA: TGTGCCAGCAGCCAAACCCCCCACATTAGCACAGATACGCAGTATTTT
D: -; V: TRBV30; size: -; J: TRBJ2-5; CDR3: CAWNGPRPAQYF; DNA: TGTGCCTGGAACGGGCCCCGGCCGGCCCAGTACTTC
D: -; V: TRBV4-3; size: -; J: TRBJ1-2; CDR3: CASSQDPGRGNYGYTF; DNA: TGCGCCAGCAGCCAAGATCCCGGAAGGGGTAACTATGGCTACACCTTC
D: -; V: TRBV7-9; size: once; J: TRBJ1-2; CDR3: CASSFFQAFYGYTF; DNA: TGTGCCAGCAGCTTTTTTCAGGCTTTCTATGGCTACACCTTC
D: -; V: TRBV5-1; size: -; J: TRBJ2-3; CDR3: CASSLAEGLADTQYF; DNA: TGCGCCAGCAGCTTGGCAGAAGGGCTAGCAGATACGCAGTATTTT
D: -; V: TRBV19; size: -; J: TRBJ1-3; CDR3: CASTQTGSGNTIYF; DNA: TGTGCCAGTACACAAACAGGTTCTGGAAACACCATATATTTT
D: -; V: TRBV21-1; size: -; J: TRBJ2-4; CDR3: CASSKPGRRLLVGAKNIQYF; DNA: TGTGCCAGCAGCAAACCGGGTAGGAGACTTTTAGTCGGGGCCAAAAACATTCAGTACTTC
D: -; V: TRBV27; size: -; J: TRBJ2-7; CDR3: CASTGAGYEQYF; DNA: TGTGCCAGCACGGGGGCGGGCTACGAGCAGTACTTC
D: TRBD2; V: TRBV7-2; size: -; J: TRBJ2-1; CDR3: CASSSRGEAGRYNEQFF; DNA: TGTGCCAGCAGCTCTAGGGGCGAAGCGGGGAGGTACAATGAGCAGTTCTTC
D: -; V: TRBV7-9; size: -; J: TRBJ2-5; CDR3: CASSLEAQSETQYF; DNA: TGTGCCAGCAGCTTAGAGGCCCAATCGGAGACCCAGTACTTC
D: -; V: TRBV7-8; size: -; J: TRBJ1-1; CDR3: CASSSPMNTEAFF; DNA: TGTGCCAGCAGCTCACCTATGAATACTGAAGCTTTCTTT
D: -; V: TRBV27; size: once; J: TRBJ1-4; CDR3: CASSMGGRHYEKLFF; DNA: TGTGCCAGCAGTATGGGGGGCCGTCACTATGAAAAACTGTTTTTT
D: TRBD1; V: TRBV19; size: -; J: TRBJ1-1; CDR3: CASSYSGGNTEAFF; DNA: TGTGCCAGTAGTTATTCAGGGGGGAACACTGAAGCTTTCTTT
D: -; V: TRBV7-4; size: -; J: TRBJ1-4; CDR3: CASNHPRGSNEKLFF; DNA: TGTGCCAGCAACCACCCCCGCGGGAGTAATGAAAAACTGTTTTTT
D: -; V: TRBV4-1; size: -; J: TRBJ2-1; CDR3: CASSQQTGGGYNEQFF; DNA: TGCGCCAGCAGCCAACAAACAGGTGGGGGATACAATGAGCAGTTCTTC
D: TRBD1; V: TRBV6-4; size: few; J: TRBJ2-2; CDR3: CASSATGESGELFF; DNA: TGTGCCAGCAGTGCGACAGGGGAGTCCGGGGAGCTGTTTTTT
D: -; V: TRBV15; size: -; J: TRBJ1-1; CDR3: CATSRVVGSAEAFF; DNA: TGTGCCACCAGCAGAGTAGTGGGGTCAGCTGAAGCTTTCTTT
D: -; V: TRBV6-5; size: few; J: TRBJ1-1; CDR3: CASRGGSTEAFF; DNA: TGTGCCAGCAGGGGGGGCAGCACTGAAGCTTTCTTT
D: -; V: TRBV5-4; size: -; J: TRBJ2-6; CDR3: CASSLGGAGANVLTF; DNA: TGTGCCAGCAGCTTAGGAGGGGCCGGGGCCAACGTCCTGACTTTC
D: -; V: TRBV30; size: -; J: TRBJ2-2; CDR3: CAWSSPGGTGELFF; DNA: TGTGCCTGGAGTTCCCCTGGCGGGACCGGGGAGCTGTTTTTT
D: -; V: TRBV21-1; size: -; J: TRBJ2-5; CDR3: CARSRRGLAGGEGDTSRSVQYF; DNA: TGTGCCAGGAGCCGCCGGGGACTAGCGGGGGGAGAAGGAGACACAAGCCGGAGTGTCCAGTACTTC
D: TRBD1; V: TRBV6-5; size: -; J: TRBJ1-5; CDR3: CASSYLGQGGDQPQHF; DNA: TGTGCCAGCAGTTATCTGGGACAGGGTGGGGATCAGCCCCAGCATTTT
D: -; V: TRBV5-6; size: -; J: TRBJ1-2; CDR3: CASSLDRTLYGYTF; DNA: TGTGCCAGCAGCTTGGACAGGACTCTCTATGGCTACACCTTC
D: TRBD1; V: TRBV18; size: -; J: TRBJ2-2; CDR3: CASSPQDRAAYTGELFF; DNA: TGTGCCAGCTCACCACAGGACAGGGCCGCCTACACCGGGGAGCTGTTTTTT
D: TRBD2; V: TRBV3-1/TRBV3-2; size: once; J: TRBJ2-1; CDR3: CASRRILAGGRNEQFF; DNA: TGTGCCAGCAGACGGATCCTAGCGGGAGGGAGGAATGAGCAGTTCTTC
D: -; V: TRBV6-2/TRBV6-3; size: once; J: TRBJ2-7; CDR3: CASSWLGRSGEQYF; DNA: TGTGCCAGCAGTTGGCTAGGCAGGTCGGGCGAGCAGTACTTC
D: TRBD1; V: TRBV19; size: -; J: TRBJ1-5; CDR3: CASSGAGGGSNQPQHF; DNA: TGTGCCAGTAGTGGGGCAGGGGGTGGGAGCAATCAGCCCCAGCATTTT
D: TRBD1; V: TRBV7-6; size: once; J: TRBJ1-5; CDR3: CASSQGQGGNQPQHF; DNA: TGTGCCAGCAGCCAGGGACAGGGAGGCAATCAGCCCCAGCATTTT
D: TRBD1; V: TRBV2; size: -; J: TRBJ1-2; CDR3: CASSEARDRLAYGYTF; DNA: TGTGCCAGCAGTGAAGCGCGGGACAGGCTAGCATATGGCTACACCTTC
D: -; V: TRBV5-1; size: -; J: TRBJ2-7; CDR3: CASSLGTRYEQYF; DNA: TGCGCCAGCAGCCTAGGAACCCGCTACGAGCAGTACTTC
D: -; V: TRBV24-1; size: -; J: TRBJ1-3; CDR3: CATSDPGSGNTIYF; DNA: TGTGCCACCAGTGACCCCGGGTCCGGAAACACCATATATTTT
D: -; V: TRBV12-3/TRBV12-4; size: -; J: TRBJ1-1; CDR3: CASSNTEAFF; DNA: TGTGCCAGCAGTAACACTGAAGCTTTCTTT
D: -; V: TRBV6-1; size: -; J: TRBJ2-7; CDR3: CASSEGRGRTYEQYF; DNA: TGTGCCAGCAGTGAAGGCAGGGGTCGGACCTACGAGCAGTACTTC
D: -; V: TRBV3-1/TRBV3-2; size: -; J: TRBJ2-7; CDR3: CASSWGRGYEQYF; DNA: TGTGCCAGCAGCTGGGGACGAGGATACGAGCAGTACTTC
D: -; V: TRBV12-3/TRBV12-4; size: -; J: TRBJ2-1; CDR3: CASSLSGPNEQFF; DNA: TGTGCCAGCAGTTTAAGTGGTCCCAATGAGCAGTTCTTC
D: TRBD1; V: TRBV5-5; size: -; J: TRBJ2-7; CDR3: CASSLAGQGAVYEQYF; DNA: TGTGCCAGCAGCTTGGCCGGACAGGGGGCAGTGTACGAGCAGTACTTC
D: -; V: TRBV9; size: few; J: TRBJ1-2; CDR3: CASSVGVTDDGYTF; DNA: TGTGCCAGCAGCGTAGGCGTGACAGACGATGGCTACACCTTC
D: -; V: TRBV19; size: once; J: TRBJ1-5; CDR3: CAGGVGNQPQHF; DNA: TGTGCCGGGGGTGTCGGCAATCAGCCCCAGCATTTT
D: -; V: TRBV20-1; size: few; J: TRBJ1-1; CDR3: CSARDRAEAFF; DNA: TGCAGTGCTAGAGATCGGGCAGAAGCTTTCTTT
D: TRBD2; V: TRBV6-2/TRBV6-3; size: -; J: TRBJ2-2; CDR3: CASSFDVAGSVRTGELFF; DNA: TGTGCCAGCAGTTTCGATGTAGCGGGGAGTGTTAGGACCGGGGAGCTGTTTTTT
D: -; V: TRBV19; size: -; J: TRBJ1-3; CDR3: CASSIIQEVSGNTIYF; DNA: TGTGCCAGTAGTATTATACAGGAAGTCTCTGGAAACACCATATATTTT